Sequencing of this T cell receptor (beta chain) was carried out in a study of patients with pleural tuberculosis. The CDR3 contains 14 residues. The germline V gene encodes CDR1 SGHAT and CDR2 FQNNGV. From the reads, TCRdb called clonotypes with MiXCR, one entry per CDR3 protein. The sample yields under 55,000 distinct CDR3 sequences, about 7.3% seen once. Details on this clonotype: One junction end does not reproduce the germline sequence, and a read error may be involved.

The rearrangement joins TRBV11-2 to TRBJ1-1; D is perhaps TRBD1 (5 bases). This receptor was taken from a human donor with pleural tuberculosis. The CDR3 DNA sequence: TGTGCCAACAGCTTAATGGGTTGGGGCACCGAAGCTTTCTTT. Translation gives CANSLMGWGTEAFF.